This T cell receptor (beta chain) was found in a study of glioma-infiltrating T cells after dendritic cell vaccination (dated by TCRdb to about 2016). A note on the overall study: Of the roughly 15 glioblastoma patients in the cohort, all drawn from Phase I and II dendritic cell vaccination trials, 9 were newly diagnosed and 6 had recurrent disease. Survival after dendritic cell vaccination was correlated with TCR sequencing metrics, including TIL content and tumor-blood repertoire overlap. The vaccine was prepared from monocyte-derived dendritic cells that were cultured for about 7 days with IL-4 and GM-CSF and then pulsed overnight with autologous tumor lysate. Patients received three intradermal dendritic cell vaccine injections at biweekly intervals in the arm below the axilla. In glioblastoma patients vaccinated with dendritic cells, deep sequencing of TCR beta CDR3 regions served to measure the amount of tumor-infiltrating lymphocytes and to compare repertoires between tumor and blood. Between about 2002 and 2013, patients were given autologous tumor lysate-pulsed dendritic cell vaccination. What the research found in general, with its limitations: After dendritic cell vaccination, a higher estimated pretreatment TIL content predicted longer time to progression and longer overall survival. The cohort was small and heterogeneous, few patients had complete blood and tumor sets, and even fewer had initial-recurrent tumor pairs. TCR clonality showed no direct relationship with survival, which suggests that a diverse polyclonal response may matter. The three-group TCR overlap response model was described as speculative and requiring prospective validation.

The immunoSEQ assay amplified TCRB CDR3 regions from 2 micrograms of genomic DNA, or from all available DNA when less than that amount was available. The multiplex PCR employed 60 forward primers targeting TCR V beta segments and 13 reverse primers targeting J beta segments. To estimate the number of reads per starting template, synthetic control templates were added to each sample at limiting dilution. Reads of 87 bp were generated by sequencing on the Illumina HiSeq System. In the source study's methods: PCR and sequencing errors were removed by a nearest neighbor algorithm that merged closely related sequences. TCR overlap was measured as the percentage of unique tumor TCR beta sequences also present in the same patient's peripheral blood. Held by TCRdb, this immuneACCESS table contains in-frame sequences only and omits some clones. Under half of the omission traces to an unresolved V gene where checked; the cause of the rest is unknown. V, J and clone size reflect that table, while D and trimming were determined from the DNA. The sample table records 80,000 to 100,000 clones; around 80% of these occur just once. The ten largest clonotypes hold 5.5% to 7% of the sample.

For CDR1 and CDR2, the germline V gene lists SGHRS and YFSETQ. Measured from the cysteine to the phenylalanine, the CDR3 is 16 residues long. Only the CDR3 portion is preserved as DNA: 48 bases, with reading frame beginning at the first base. Trimmed from V: 0 bases; trimmed from J: 0 bases; junction bases lacking a gene match: 3. About this clone: Its recognized antigen is unknown. Base qualities were left out, and no much larger clone turns up one base away.

Patients were selected for having adequate residual fresh-frozen tumor tissue and more than two years of available survival data. Although molecular status otherwise differed among the glioblastoma patients, no patient had an isocitrate dehydrogenase mutation. PBMC were collected before vaccination, two weeks after the third vaccination, and at tumor progression when it occurred. The Qiagen DNeasy Blood extraction Kit was used for extraction of genomic DNA. Sequencing was performed on blood, taken before dendritic cell vaccination. The source is a human donor with glioblastoma. Here the chain combines TRBV5-1 and TRBJ2-3, with 8 central nucleotides matching TRBD1. The DNA sequence follows: TGCGCCAGCAGCTTGGCCAGGGGGCGAAGCACAGATACGCAGTATTTT. This yields the protein CASSLARGRSTDTQYF.